The clone carrying this TCR beta chain was counted at least ten times. This specimen belongs to a study of early T cells in non-severe SARS-CoV-2 infection. TCRdb passed the 5' RACE reads through MiXCR, listing each CDR3 protein once. The sample has tens of thousands of distinct CDR3 sequences, 6.2% seen once. The V and J ends lost 2 bases and 1 base, in that order; junction bases with no gene match: 8. This CDR3 region has 17 residues. Germline CDR1 GTSNPN, CDR2 SVGIG (reference sequence). The rearrangement uses TRBV30 and TRBJ2-5; TRBD2 aligns across 12 bases. Material: whole blood, obtained at baseline. The clonotype originates from an adult who was a healthcare worker with PCR-confirmed SARS-CoV-2 infection or an uninfected control (not recorded which). The CDR3 sequence: CAWSTSGRIRGQETQYF. CDR3 nucleotides: TGTGCCTGGAGTACTAGCGGGAGGATACGGGGCCAAGAGACCCAGTACTTC.